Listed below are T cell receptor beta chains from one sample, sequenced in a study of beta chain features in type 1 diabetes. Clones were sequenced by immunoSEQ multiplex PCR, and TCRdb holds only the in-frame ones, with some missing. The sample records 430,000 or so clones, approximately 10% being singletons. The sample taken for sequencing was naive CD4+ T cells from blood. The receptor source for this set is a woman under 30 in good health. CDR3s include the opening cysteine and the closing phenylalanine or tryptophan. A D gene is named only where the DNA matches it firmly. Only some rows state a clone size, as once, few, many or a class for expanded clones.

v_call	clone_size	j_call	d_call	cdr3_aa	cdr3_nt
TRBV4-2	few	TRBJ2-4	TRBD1	CASSLSSGTENIQYF	TGTGCCAGCAGCCTTAGCTCCGGGACAGAAAACATTCAGTACTTC
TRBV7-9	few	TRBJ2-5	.	CASSLAGGRDGQYF	TGTGCCAGCAGCTTAGCGGGCGGAAGAGATGGCCAGTACTTC
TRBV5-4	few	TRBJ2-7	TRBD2	CASSWTSGSFYEQYF	TGTGCCAGCAGCTGGACTAGCGGGAGCTTCTACGAGCAGTACTTC
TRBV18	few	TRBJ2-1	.	CASSQDFNEQFF	TGTGCCAGCTCACAGGATTTCAATGAGCAGTTCTTC
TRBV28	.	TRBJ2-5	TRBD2	CASSDNGLAGGTRTQYF	TGTGCCAGCAGTGATAACGGACTAGCGGGCGGGACCCGGACCCAGTACTTC
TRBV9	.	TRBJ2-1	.	CASSVWGPPGEQFF	TGTGCCAGCAGCGTATGGGGCCCCCCGGGTGAGCAGTTCTTC
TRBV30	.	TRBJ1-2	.	CAWSGGKGGYTF	TGTGCCTGGAGCGGGGGCAAGGGAGGCTACACCTTC
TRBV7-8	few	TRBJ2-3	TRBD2	CASSFLVAGGPSTQYF	TGTGCCAGCAGCTTTCTCGTAGCGGGAGGGCCCAGTACGCAGTATTTT
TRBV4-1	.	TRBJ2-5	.	CASSQPQETQYF	TGCGCCAGCAGCCAACCTCAAGAGACCCAGTACTTC
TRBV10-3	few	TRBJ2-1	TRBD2	CAISSRTSGKGNEQFF	TGTGCCATCAGTTCTCGGACTAGCGGGAAGGGGAATGAGCAGTTCTTC
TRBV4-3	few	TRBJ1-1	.	CASSQDLNTEAFF	TGCGCCAGCAGCCAAGATCTTAACACTGAAGCTTTCTTT
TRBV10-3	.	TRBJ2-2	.	CAIRDVGEMNTGELFF	TGTGCCATTAGGGATGTTGGGGAGATGAACACCGGGGAGCTGTTTTTT
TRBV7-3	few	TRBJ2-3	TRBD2	CASSSTGLAGPTDTQYF	TGTGCCAGCAGCTCCACTGGACTAGCGGGGCCCACAGATACGCAGTATTTT
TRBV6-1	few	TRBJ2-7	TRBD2	CASSSMAGRAYEQYF	TGTGCCAGCAGTTCCATGGCAGGGAGGGCCTACGAGCAGTACTTC
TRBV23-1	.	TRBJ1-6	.	CASSHPPGVSYNSPLHF	TGCGCCAGCAGTCATCCACCGGGGGTCTCCTATAATTCACCCCTCCACTTT
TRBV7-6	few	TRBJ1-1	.	CASSKQGYTEAFF	TGTGCCAGCAGCAAACAGGGTTACACTGAAGCTTTCTTT
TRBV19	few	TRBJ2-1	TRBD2	CASSIAKRGLYNEQFF	TGTGCCAGTAGTATAGCTAAGCGGGGATTATACAATGAGCAGTTCTTC
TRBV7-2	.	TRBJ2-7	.	CASSPKTGTYEQYF	TGTGCCAGCAGCCCTAAAACAGGAACCTACGAGCAGTACTTC
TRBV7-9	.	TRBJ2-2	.	CASRPNTGELFF	TGTGCCAGCAGGCCAAACACCGGGGAGCTGTTTTTT
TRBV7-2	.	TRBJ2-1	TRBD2	CASSVGLAGYNEQFF	TGTGCCAGCAGCGTGGGCCTAGCGGGCTACAATGAGCAGTTCTTC
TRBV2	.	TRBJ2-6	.	CASSEALGVTRSGANVLTF	TGTGCCAGCAGTGAAGCGCTTGGGGTGACCCGCTCTGGGGCCAACGTCCTGACTTTC
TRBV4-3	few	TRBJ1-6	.	CASSQGGTDSRPLHF	TGCGCCAGCAGCCAAGGCGGGACCGACTCACGTCCCCTCCACTTT
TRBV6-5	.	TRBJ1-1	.	CASSLRGRTEAFF	TGTGCCAGCAGTTTGAGGGGTCGAACTGAAGCTTTCTTT
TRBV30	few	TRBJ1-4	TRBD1	CAWSVGQGFEKLFF	TGTGCCTGGAGTGTAGGACAGGGTTTTGAAAAACTGTTTTTT
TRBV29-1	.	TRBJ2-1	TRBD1	CSVVSGTGGEYNEQFF	TGCAGCGTCGTGTCCGGGACAGGGGGCGAGTACAATGAGCAGTTCTTC
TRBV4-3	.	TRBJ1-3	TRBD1	CASSRRQGTDTIYF	TGCGCCAGCAGCCGACGACAGGGTACGGACACCATATATTTT
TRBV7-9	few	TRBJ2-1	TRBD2	CASSSRDYINNEQFF	TGTGCCAGCAGCTCGCGGGACTACATCAACAATGAGCAGTTCTTC
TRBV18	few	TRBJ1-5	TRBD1	CASSQGASNQPQHF	TGTGCCAGCTCACAGGGGGCAAGCAATCAGCCCCAGCATTTT
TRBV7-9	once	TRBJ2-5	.	CASSLVLGQETQYF	TGTGCCAGCAGCTTAGTTTTGGGGCAAGAGACCCAGTACTTC
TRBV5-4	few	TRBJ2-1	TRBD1	CASSPRDRGYNEQFF	TGTGCCAGCAGCCCTCGGGACAGGGGGTACAATGAGCAGTTCTTC
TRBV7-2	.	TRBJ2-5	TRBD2	CASSLGVRRGSLETQYF	TGTGCCAGCAGCTTAGGGGTTCGGCGGGGGAGCCTGGAGACCCAGTACTTC
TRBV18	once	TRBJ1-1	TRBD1	CASSPRGQMNTEAFF	TGTGCCAGCTCACCAAGGGGACAGATGAACACTGAAGCTTTCTTT
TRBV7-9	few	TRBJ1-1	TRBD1	CASSTRDRVFLAFF	TGTGCCAGCAGCACACGGGACAGGGTATTCTTGGCTTTCTTT
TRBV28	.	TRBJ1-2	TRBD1	CASSLSRTGAGYTF	TGTGCCAGCAGTCTATCTCGGACAGGCGCTGGCTACACCTTC
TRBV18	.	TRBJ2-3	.	CASSPTYSTDTQYF	TGTGCCAGCTCACCCACCTACAGCACAGATACGCAGTATTTT
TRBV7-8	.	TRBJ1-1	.	CASSSRDKIPEAFF	TGTGCCAGCAGCTCCCGGGACAAGATACCTGAAGCTTTCTTT
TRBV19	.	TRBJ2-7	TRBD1	CASSIGGTGTYEQYF	TGTGCCAGTAGTATAGGAGGGACAGGTACCTACGAGCAGTACTTC
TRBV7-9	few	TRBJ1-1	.	CASSLARGKGTEAFF	TGTGCCAGCAGCTTAGCGCGGGGTAAGGGCACTGAAGCTTTCTTT
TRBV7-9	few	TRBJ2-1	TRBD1	CASSLGPRGPYNEQFF	TGTGCCAGCAGCTTAGGTCCCAGGGGGCCTTACAATGAGCAGTTCTTC
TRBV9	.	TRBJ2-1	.	CASSAHLEQFF	TGTGCCAGCAGCGCCCATCTAGAGCAGTTCTTC
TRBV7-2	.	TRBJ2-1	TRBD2	CASSSRTSGRRDEQFF	TGTGCCAGCAGCTCCCGGACTAGCGGGAGACGGGATGAGCAGTTCTTC
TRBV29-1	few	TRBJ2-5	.	CSVVAWETQYF	TGCAGCGTTGTCGCTTGGGAGACCCAGTACTTC
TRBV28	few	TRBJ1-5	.	CASSLKLGGSGQPQHF	TGTGCCAGCAGTTTAAAACTTGGCGGGTCCGGGCAGCCCCAGCATTTT
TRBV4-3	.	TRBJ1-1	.	CASSHLGRQNTEAFF	TGCGCCAGCAGCCACCTGGGACGACAGAACACTGAAGCTTTCTTT
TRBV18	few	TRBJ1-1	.	CASSPPSRSEAFF	TGTGCCAGCTCACCACCGTCCAGGAGTGAAGCTTTCTTT
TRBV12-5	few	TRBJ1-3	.	CASGSATGGRNTIYF	TGTGCTAGTGGTTCGGCGACAGGAGGCCGAAACACCATATATTTT
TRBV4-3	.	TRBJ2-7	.	CASSQDVGDRYEQYF	TGCGCCAGCAGCCAAGATGTGGGAGACAGATACGAGCAGTACTTC
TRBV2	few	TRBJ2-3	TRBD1	CASRRGQGLTDTQYF	TGTGCCAGCAGGCGAGGACAGGGCTTAACAGATACGCAGTATTTT
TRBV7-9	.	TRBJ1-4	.	CASSLDGLVNEKLFF	TGTGCCAGCAGCTTAGATGGACTGGTTAATGAAAAACTGTTTTTT
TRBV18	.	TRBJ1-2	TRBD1	CASSPGTGLDGYTF	TGTGCCAGCTCACCCGGGACAGGGCTCGATGGCTACACCTTC
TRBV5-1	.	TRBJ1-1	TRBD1	CASSLRDSRVRAEAFF	TGCGCCAGCAGCTTGAGGGACAGCCGGGTTAGAGCTGAAGCTTTCTTT
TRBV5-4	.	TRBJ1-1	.	CASSPQGKKTEAFF	TGTGCCAGCAGCCCGCAGGGTAAAAAGACTGAAGCTTTCTTT